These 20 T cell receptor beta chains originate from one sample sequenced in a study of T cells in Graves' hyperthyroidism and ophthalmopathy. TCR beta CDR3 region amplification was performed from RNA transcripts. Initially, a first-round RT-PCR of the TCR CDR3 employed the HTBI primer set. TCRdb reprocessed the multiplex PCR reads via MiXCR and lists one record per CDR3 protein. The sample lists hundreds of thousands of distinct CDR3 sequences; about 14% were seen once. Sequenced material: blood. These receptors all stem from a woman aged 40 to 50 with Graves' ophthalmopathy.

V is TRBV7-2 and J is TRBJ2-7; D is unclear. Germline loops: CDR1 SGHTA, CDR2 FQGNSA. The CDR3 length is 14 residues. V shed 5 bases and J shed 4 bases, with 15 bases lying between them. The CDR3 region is CASSAGRYGYEQYF. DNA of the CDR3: TGTGCCAGCAGCGCCGGACGGTATGGGTACGAGCAGTACTTC.

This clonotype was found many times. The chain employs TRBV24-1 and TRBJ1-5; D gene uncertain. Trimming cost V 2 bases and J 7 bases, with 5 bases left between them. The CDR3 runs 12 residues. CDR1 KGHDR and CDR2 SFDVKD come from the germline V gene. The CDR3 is CATSDSGQPQHF. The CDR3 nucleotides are TGTGCCACCAGTGATTCTGGACAGCCCCAGCATTTT.

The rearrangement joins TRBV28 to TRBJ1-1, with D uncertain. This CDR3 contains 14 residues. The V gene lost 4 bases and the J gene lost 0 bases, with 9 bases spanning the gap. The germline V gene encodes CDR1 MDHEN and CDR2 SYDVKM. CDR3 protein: CASSSGVMNTEAFF. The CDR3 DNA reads TGTGCCAGCAGTTCTGGGGTTATGAACACTGAAGCTTTCTTT.

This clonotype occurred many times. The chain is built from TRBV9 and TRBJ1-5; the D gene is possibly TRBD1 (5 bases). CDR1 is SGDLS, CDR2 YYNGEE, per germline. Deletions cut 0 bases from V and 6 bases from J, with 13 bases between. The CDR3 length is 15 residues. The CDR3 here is CASSVEGTLGQPQHF. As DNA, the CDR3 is TGTGCCAGCAGCGTAGAGGGGACTTTAGGTCAGCCCCAGCATTTT.

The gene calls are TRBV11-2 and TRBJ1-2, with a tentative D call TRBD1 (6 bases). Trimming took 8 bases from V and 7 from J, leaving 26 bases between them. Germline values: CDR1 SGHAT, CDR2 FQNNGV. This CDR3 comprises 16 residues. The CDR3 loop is CASVVGPQGGQGGYTF. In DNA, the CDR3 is TGTGCCAGCGTCGTGGGACCACAGGGAGGGCAAGGTGGCTACACCTTC.

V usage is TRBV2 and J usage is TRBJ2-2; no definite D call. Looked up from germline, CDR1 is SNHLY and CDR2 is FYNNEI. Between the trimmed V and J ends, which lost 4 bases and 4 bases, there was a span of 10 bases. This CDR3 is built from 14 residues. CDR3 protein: CASSGSGATGELFF. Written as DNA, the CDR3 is TGTGCCAGCAGTGGGTCGGGTGCCACCGGGGAGCTGTTTTTT.

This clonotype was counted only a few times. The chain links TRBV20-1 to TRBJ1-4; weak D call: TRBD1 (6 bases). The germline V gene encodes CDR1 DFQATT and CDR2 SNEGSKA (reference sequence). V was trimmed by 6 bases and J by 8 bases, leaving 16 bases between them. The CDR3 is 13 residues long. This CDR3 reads CSATGGGEEKLFF. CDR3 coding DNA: TGCAGTGCCACGGGAGGGGGTGAAGAAAAACTGTTTTTT.

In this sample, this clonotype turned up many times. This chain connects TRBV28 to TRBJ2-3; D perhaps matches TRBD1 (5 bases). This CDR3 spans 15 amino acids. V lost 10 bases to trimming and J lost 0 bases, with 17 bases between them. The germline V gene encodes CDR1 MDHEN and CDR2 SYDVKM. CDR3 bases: TGTGCCACCACGTCTGACAGAGCTAGCACAGATACGCAGTATTTT. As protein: CATTSDRASTDTQYF.

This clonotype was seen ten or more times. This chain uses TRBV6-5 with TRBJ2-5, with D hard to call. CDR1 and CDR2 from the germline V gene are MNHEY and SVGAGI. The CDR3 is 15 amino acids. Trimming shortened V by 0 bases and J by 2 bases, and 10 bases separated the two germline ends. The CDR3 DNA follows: TGTGCCAGCAGTTACTCGAGTGGCAGACAAGAGACCCAGTACTTC. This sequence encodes CASSYSSGRQETQYF.

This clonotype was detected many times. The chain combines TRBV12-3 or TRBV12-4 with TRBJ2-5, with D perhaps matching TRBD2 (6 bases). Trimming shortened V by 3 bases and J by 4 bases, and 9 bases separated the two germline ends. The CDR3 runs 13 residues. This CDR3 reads CASSFSAGETQYF. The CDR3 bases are TGTGCCAGCAGTTTTTCAGCGGGAGAGACCCAGTACTTC.

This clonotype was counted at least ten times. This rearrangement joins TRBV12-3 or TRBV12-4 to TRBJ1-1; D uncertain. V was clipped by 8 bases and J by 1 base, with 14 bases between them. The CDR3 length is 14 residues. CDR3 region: CASSKGFGNTEAFF. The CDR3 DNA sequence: TGTGCCAGCTCTAAGGGTTTTGGGAACACTGAAGCTTTCTTT.

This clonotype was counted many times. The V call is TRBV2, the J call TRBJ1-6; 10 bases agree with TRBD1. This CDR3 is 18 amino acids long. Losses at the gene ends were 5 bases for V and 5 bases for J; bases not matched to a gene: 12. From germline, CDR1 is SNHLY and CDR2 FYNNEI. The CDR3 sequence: CASSMTGGAGYNNSPLHF. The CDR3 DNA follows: TGTGCCAGCAGTATGACAGGGGGCGCAGGGTACAATAATTCACCCCTCCACTTT.

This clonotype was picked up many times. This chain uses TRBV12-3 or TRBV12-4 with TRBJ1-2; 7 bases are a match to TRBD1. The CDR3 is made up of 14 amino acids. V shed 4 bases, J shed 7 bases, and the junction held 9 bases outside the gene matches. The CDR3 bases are TGTGCCAGCAGTTCCCCAGGGGGAGGGTCTGGCTACACCTTC. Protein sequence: CASSSPGGGSGYTF.

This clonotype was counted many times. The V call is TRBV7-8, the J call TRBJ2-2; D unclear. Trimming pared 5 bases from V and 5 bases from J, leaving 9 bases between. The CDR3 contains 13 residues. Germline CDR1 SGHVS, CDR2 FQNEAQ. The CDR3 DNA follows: TGTGCCAGCAGCCCACGTCGGACCGGGGAGCTGTTTTTT. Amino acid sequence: CASSPRRTGELFF. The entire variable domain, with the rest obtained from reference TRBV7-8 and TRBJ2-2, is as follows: GAGVSQSPRYKVAKRGQDVALRCDPISGHVSLFWYQQALGQGPEFLTYFQNEAQLDKSGLPSDRFFAERPEGSVSTLKIQRTQQEDSAVYLCASSPRRTGELFFGEGSRLTVL.

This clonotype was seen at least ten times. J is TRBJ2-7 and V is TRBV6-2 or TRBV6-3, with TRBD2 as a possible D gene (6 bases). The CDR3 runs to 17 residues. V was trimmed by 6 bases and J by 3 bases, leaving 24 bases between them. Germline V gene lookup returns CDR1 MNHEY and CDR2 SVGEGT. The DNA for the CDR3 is TGTGCCAGCAGGCACCCGGGACTCCGCACGGAGAGCTACGAGCAGTACTTC. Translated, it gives CASRHPGLRTESYEQYF.

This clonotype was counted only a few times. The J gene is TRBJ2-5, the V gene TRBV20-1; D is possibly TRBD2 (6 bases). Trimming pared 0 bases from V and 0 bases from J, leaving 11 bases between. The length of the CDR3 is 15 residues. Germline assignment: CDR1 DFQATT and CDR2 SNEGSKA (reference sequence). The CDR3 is CSARDGAGHQETQYF. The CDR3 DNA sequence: TGCAGTGCTAGAGACGGGGCGGGGCACCAAGAGACCCAGTACTTC.

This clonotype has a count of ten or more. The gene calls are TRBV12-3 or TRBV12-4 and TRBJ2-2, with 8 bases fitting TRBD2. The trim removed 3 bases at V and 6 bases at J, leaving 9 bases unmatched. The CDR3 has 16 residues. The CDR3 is CASSFDWLAGPGELFF. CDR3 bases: TGTGCCAGCAGTTTCGATTGGTTAGCGGGACCCGGGGAGCTGTTTTTT.

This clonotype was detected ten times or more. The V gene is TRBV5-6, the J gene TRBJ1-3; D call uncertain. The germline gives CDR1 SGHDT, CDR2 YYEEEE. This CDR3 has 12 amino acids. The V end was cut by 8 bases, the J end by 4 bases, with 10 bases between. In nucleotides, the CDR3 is TGTGCCAGTCACCTCCAGGGAAACACCATATATTTT. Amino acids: CASHLQGNTIYF.

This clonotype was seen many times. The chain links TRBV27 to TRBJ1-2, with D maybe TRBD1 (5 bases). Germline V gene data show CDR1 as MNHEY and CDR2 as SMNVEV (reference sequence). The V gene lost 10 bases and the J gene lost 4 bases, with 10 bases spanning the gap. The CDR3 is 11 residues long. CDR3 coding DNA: TGTGCCACCGGGGGAGGCTATGGCTACACCTTC. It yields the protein CATGGGYGYTF.

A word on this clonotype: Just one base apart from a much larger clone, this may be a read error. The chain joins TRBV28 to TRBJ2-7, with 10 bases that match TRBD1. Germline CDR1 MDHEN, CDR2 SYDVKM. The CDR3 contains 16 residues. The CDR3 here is CASSAPSGTGAYEQHF. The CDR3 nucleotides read TGTGCCAGCAGTGCCCCCTCCGGGACAGGGGCCTACGAGCAGCACTTC.